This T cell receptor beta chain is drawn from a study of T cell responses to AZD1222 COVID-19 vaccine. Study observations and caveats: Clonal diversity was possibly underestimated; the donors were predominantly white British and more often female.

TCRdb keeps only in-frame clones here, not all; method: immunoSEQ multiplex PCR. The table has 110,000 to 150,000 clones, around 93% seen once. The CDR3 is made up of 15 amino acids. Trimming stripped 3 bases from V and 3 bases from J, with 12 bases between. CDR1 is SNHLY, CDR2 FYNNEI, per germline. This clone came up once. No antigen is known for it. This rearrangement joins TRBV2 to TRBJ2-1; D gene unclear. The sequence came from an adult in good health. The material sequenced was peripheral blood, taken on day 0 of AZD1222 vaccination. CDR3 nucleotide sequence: TGTGCCAGCAGTGAGGGGATCTCCTTCTACAATGAGCAGTTCTTC. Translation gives CASSEGISFYNEQFF.